This TCR beta chain was sequenced during a study of a mutant IDH1 vaccine in newly diagnosed glioma. On the study more broadly: Across weeks 1, 3, 5, 7, 11, 15, 19 and 23, patients received a vaccination each time, eight in all. Earlier therapy was either radiotherapy, temozolomide, or both, and most got both. Patients were started on vaccination 4-6 weeks after radiotherapy alone, or with temozolomide cycles. Overall study results and limits: Pseudoprogression apparently lacked any relation to changes in top peripheral T cell clonotypes.

Remarks on this clone: Its specificity is unknown.

The data were produced by immunoSEQ multiplex PCR, yet TCRdb's version contains in-frame clones alone and is incomplete. Of more than 25,000 clones in the sample, roughly 90% were seen once. Time point denoted: week 23, last vaccination. Every vaccination contained 300 ug of the mutant IDH1 20-mer peptide and was paired with topical imiquimod. Sample: PBMCs, taken from a glioma patient whose treatment included an IDH1 peptide vaccine. The sequence derives from a man aged 35 to 55 with glioma.

The CDR3: CASSWGDNEQFF. Here the CDR3 DNA reads TGTGCCAGCAGTTGGGGGGACAATGAGCAGTTCTTC. The rearrangement links TRBV6-1 to TRBJ2-1, with D maybe TRBD2 (6 bases). The CDR3 runs 12 residues. The V end lost 5 bases, the J end lost 5 bases, and 7 bases lay between the germline ends. The germline gives CDR1 MNHNS, CDR2 SASEGT.